The 21 T cell receptor beta chains below come from one sample, sequenced in a study of blood T cell repertoires in COVID-19. Clones were read by immunoSEQ multiplex PCR, and TCRdb kept only the in-frame ones, dropping some. The repertoire holds about 70,000 clones, with 65% to 85% as singletons. Material: peripheral blood. Receptor source: a woman aged 60-70 years with acute or convalescent COVID-19.

The J gene is TRBJ1-2, the V gene TRBV2; D gene unclear. V dropped 7 bases and J dropped 8 bases, with 11 bases sitting between them. The CDR3 loop spans 11 amino acids. CDR1 is SNHLY, CDR2 FYNNEI, per germline. The CDR3 DNA follows: TGTGCCAGCACAGAAGGAGGCGGCTACACCTTC. It codes for CASTEGGGYTF.

The V and J genes are TRBV28 and TRBJ1-5, with TRBD1 as a possible D gene (5 bases). Germline assignment: CDR1 MDHEN and CDR2 SYDVKM. This CDR3 spans 17 amino acids. Trimming took off 2 bases at V and 3 bases at J, with 17 bases between the two ends. CDR3 DNA sequence: TGTGCCAGCAGTTTAACAGGTGCGGTGGGGAACAATCAGCCCCAGCATTTT. It encodes CASSLTGAVGNNQPQHF. The full variable domain, in which reference TRBV28 and TRBJ1-5 provide the parts outside the CDR3, is DVKVTQSSRYLVKRTGEKVFLECVQDMDHENMFWYRQDPGLGLRLIYFSYDVKMKEKGDIPEGYSVSREKKERFSLILESASTNQTSMYLCASSLTGAVGNNQPQHFGDGTRLSIL.

This clone appeared once. This chain uses TRBV5-6 with TRBJ1-5; the D is unclear. The CDR3 runs to 12 residues. Trimming took off 1 base at V and 6 bases at J, with 5 bases between the two ends. Germline-derived CDR1 and CDR2 are SGHDT and YYEEEE. The CDR3 sequence is CASSLFGQPQHF. The CDR3 bases are TGTGCCAGCAGCTTGTTCGGTCAGCCCCAGCATTTT.

The chain recombines TRBV18 with TRBJ1-5; 9 bases match TRBD1. CDR3 length: 14 residues. Trimming removed 4 bases from V and 6 bases from J; junction bases left unmatched: 4. From germline, CDR1 is KGHSH and CDR2 LQKENI. Here the CDR3 reads CASSQQGASQPQHF. The CDR3, as DNA: TGTGCCAGCTCACAACAGGGGGCTAGTCAGCCCCAGCATTTT.

The CDR3 DNA reads TGTGCCAGCATCATCCTCGAGCATAGCAATCAGCCCCAGCATTTT. This translates into CASIILEHSNQPQHF. J is TRBJ1-5 and V is TRBV6-5, with D hard to call. Trimming took off 7 bases at V and 0 bases at J, with 13 bases between the two ends. The CDR3 runs to 15 residues. Germline values: CDR1 MNHEY, CDR2 SVGAGI.

The chain employs TRBV3-1 (or the pseudogene TRBV3-2) and TRBJ1-5; TRBD1 aligns across 7 bases. With V trimmed by 3 bases and J by 4 bases, 6 bases remained unmatched. The CDR3 sequence is 15 residues long. CDR1 LGHDT and CDR2 YNNKEL come from the germline V gene (reference sequence). CDR3 coding DNA: TGTGCCAGCAGCCATTCCACAGGGGAAAATCAGCCCCAGCATTTT. It yields the protein CASSHSTGENQPQHF.

CDR3 sequence reads: CASSSPRVNSGNTIYF. Here the CDR3 DNA reads TGTGCCAGCAGCTCCCCCCGGGTTAACTCTGGAAACACCATATATTTT. This chain uses TRBV11-2 with TRBJ1-3; D is unclear. V was trimmed by 4 bases and J by 0 bases, leaving 13 bases between them. CDR3 size: 16 residues. Germline V gene data show CDR1 as SGHAT and CDR2 as FQNNGV.

This clone showed up just a few times. The gene calls are TRBV7-9 and TRBJ1-2, with D possibly matching TRBD1 (6 bases). The CDR3 is made up of 14 amino acids. CDR1 and CDR2 from the germline V gene are SEHNR and FQNEAQ (reference sequence). Trimming removed 5 bases from V and 8 bases from J, with 18 bases in between. The CDR3 is CASSANRESDGYTF. DNA of the CDR3: TGTGCCAGCAGCGCGAACAGGGAGTCGGACGGCTACACCTTC.

The chain couples TRBV5-4 to TRBJ1-1, with 9 bases identical to TRBD1. The length of the CDR3 is 16 residues. The trim removed 3 bases at V and 1 base at J, leaving 7 bases unmatched. The V gene's germline CDR1 is SGHNT and CDR2 YYREEE (reference sequence). The CDR3 DNA reads TGTGCCAGCAGCTCGGACAGGGGCCTAGGGAACACTGAAGCTTTCTTT. Its translation is CASSSDRGLGNTEAFF.

This sequence joins TRBV27 and TRBJ2-1; TRBD2 matches at 9 bases. The trim removed 9 bases at V and 9 bases at J, leaving 15 bases unmatched. Germline V CDR1 and CDR2: MNHEY, SMNVEV (reference sequence). There are 15 residues in the CDR3. The CDR3 loop reads CASCPGLAGSGEQFF. DNA for the CDR3: TGTGCCAGTTGTCCCGGGCTAGCGGGATCGGGTGAGCAGTTCTTC.

V is TRBV21-1 and J is TRBJ1-2; the D segment call TRBD1 is taken from the table without a DNA check. TRBV21-1 is a listed pseudogene. The CDR3 runs 17 residues. Here the CDR3 reads CASRNDWTEEANYGYTF. CDR3 DNA: TGTGCCAGCAGAAACGACTGGACAGAGGAAGCTAACTATGGCTACACCTTC.

This clone has only a few counts. DNA for the CDR3: TGTGCCAGCAGCTTAGGGACTAGCGATGAGCAGTTCTTC. It codes for CASSLGTSDEQFF. V and J are TRBV7-9 and TRBJ2-1, with 9 bases fitting TRBD2. The V gene end was trimmed by 1 base and the J gene end by 8 bases; junction bases not matched to a gene: 0. The germline V gene has CDR1 SEHNR and CDR2 FQNEAQ (reference sequence). The CDR3 has 13 residues.

This chain connects TRBV4-2 to TRBJ2-2; 8 nucleotides align to TRBD2. CDR1 is LGHNA and CDR2 is YNFKEQ in the germline V gene. The V and J ends lost 2 bases and 2 bases, in that order; junction bases with no gene match: 7. The CDR3 sequence is 17 residues long. CDR3 DNA: TGTGCCAGCAGCCAAAGTTCGCGGGGGGACAACACCGGGGAGCTGTTTTTT. Amino acids: CASSQSSRGDNTGELFF.

J is TRBJ2-3 and V is TRBV3-1 (or the pseudogene TRBV3-2); D is perhaps TRBD2 (7 bases). This CDR3 has 16 amino acids. CDR1 LGHDT and CDR2 YNNKEL come from the germline V gene (reference sequence). V was shortened by 1 base and J by 1 base, with 12 bases between the two germline ends. The CDR3 protein is CASSQAGRGRTDTQYF. The CDR3 nucleotides read TGTGCCAGCAGCCAAGCGGGGCGGGGGCGCACAGATACGCAGTATTTT.

CDR3 sequence: CASSRTGPNYGYTF. In nucleotides, the CDR3 is TGTGCCAGTAGTCGGACAGGGCCTAACTATGGCTACACCTTC. V is TRBV19 and J is TRBJ1-2; TRBD1 matches at 8 bases. Germline CDR1 LNHDA, CDR2 SQIVND (reference sequence). V trimming: 5 bases; J trimming: 0 bases; junction bases outside the gene matches: 2. The CDR3 consists of 14 residues.

The genes are TRBV6-5 and TRBJ1-4, with 7 bases identical to TRBD1. Germline V lookup: CDR1 MNHEY, CDR2 SVGAGI. V shed 1 base, J shed 5 bases, and the junction held 1 base outside the gene matches. CDR3 length equals 14 residues. The CDR3 sequence: CASSYLQGNEKLFF. The CDR3 coding sequence is TGTGCCAGCAGTTACTTACAGGGGAATGAAAAACTGTTTTTT.

The chain carries TRBV10-3 and TRBJ1-2; D is possibly TRBD1 (5 bases). CDR1 is ENHRY, CDR2 SYGVKD, per germline. There are 15 residues in the CDR3. V lost 1 base and J lost 6, with 15 bases in between. As DNA, the CDR3 is TGTGCCATCAGTGAGTTAGGGCCGCCGGGGGATGGCTACACCTTC. It translates to CAISELGPPGDGYTF.

This clone was seen only once. The chain employs TRBV7-2 and TRBJ1-3; no reliable D call. Germline V gene sequence: CDR1 SGHTA, CDR2 FQGNSA. Trimming pared 5 bases from V and 1 base from J, leaving 12 bases between. This CDR3 has 15 amino acids. The CDR3, as DNA: TGTGCCAGCAGCGCTTCGCCGGGGTCTGGAAACACCATATATTTT. Its translation: CASSASPGSGNTIYF.

This sequence joins TRBV14 and TRBJ1-2; D not resolved. Trimming cost V 0 bases and J 4 bases, with 12 bases left between them. This CDR3 has 15 amino acids. Germline V gene data show CDR1 as SGHDN and CDR2 as FVKESK. Here the CDR3 DNA reads TGTGCCAGCAGCCAAGATGGGCGCCCCTCCTATGGCTACACCTTC. Protein sequence: CASSQDGRPSYGYTF. The whole variable domain, filled in from reference TRBV14 and TRBJ1-2, reads EAGVTQFPSHSVIEKGQTVTLRCDPISGHDNLYWYRRVMGKEIKFLLHFVKESKQDESGMPNNRFLAERTGGTYSTLKVQPAELEDSGVYFCASSQDGRPSYGYTFGSGTRLTVV.

V gene TRBV28 combines with J gene TRBJ1-5; the D is unclear. The V gene's germline CDR1 is MDHEN and CDR2 SYDVKM. This CDR3 comprises 15 residues. Trimming cost V 1 base and J 2 bases, with 9 bases left between them. CDR3: CASSLFLSRNQPQHF. As DNA, the CDR3 is TGTGCCAGCAGTTTATTTCTATCGCGCAATCAGCCCCAGCATTTT.

This clone was recorded a few times. The V gene is TRBV20-1, the J gene TRBJ1-1; 7 bases map to TRBD1. V shed 3 bases, J shed 4 bases, and the junction held 8 bases outside the gene matches. This CDR3 contains 14 residues. The germline V gene encodes CDR1 DFQATT and CDR2 SNEGSKA (reference sequence). Here the CDR3 DNA reads TGCAGTGCTAGTAAAGGGGGCGCGGGCACTGAAGCTTTCTTT. It yields the protein CSASKGGAGTEAFF.